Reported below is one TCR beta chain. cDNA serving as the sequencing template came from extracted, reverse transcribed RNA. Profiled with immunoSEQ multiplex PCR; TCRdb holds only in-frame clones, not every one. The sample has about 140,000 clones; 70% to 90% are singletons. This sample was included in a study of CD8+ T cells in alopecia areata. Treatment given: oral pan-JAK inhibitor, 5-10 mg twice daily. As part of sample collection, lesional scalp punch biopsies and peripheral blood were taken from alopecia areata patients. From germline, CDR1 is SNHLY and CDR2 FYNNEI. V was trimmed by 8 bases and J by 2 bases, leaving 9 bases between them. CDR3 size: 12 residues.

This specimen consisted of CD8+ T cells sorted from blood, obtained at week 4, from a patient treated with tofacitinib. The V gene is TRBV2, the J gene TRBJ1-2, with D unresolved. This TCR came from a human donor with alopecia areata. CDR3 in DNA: TGTGCCAGCGAGAGAGGCAACTATGGCTACACCTTC. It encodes CASERGNYGYTF.